Described below is a single T cell receptor (beta chain) sequence and its context. The record originates from a study of radiation and T cells in renal cell carcinoma. Background on the study: Nephrectomy followed 15 Gy stereotactic body radiation by 4 weeks.

Time point here: baseline pretreatment blood. The treatment is: 15 Gy SBRT to primary tumor, nephrectomy 4 weeks later. After SBRT, blood was collected at 2 and 4 weeks, plus baseline. The data were produced by immunoSEQ multiplex PCR, yet TCRdb's version contains in-frame clones alone and is incomplete. The profile covers more than 140,000 clones, with approximately 87% appearing a single time and roughly 23% taken by the ten largest. This CDR3 is 14 amino acids long. V shed 4 bases and J shed 1 base, with 10 bases lying between them. Germline V gene data show CDR1 as SGHDN and CDR2 as FVKESK. The V and J genes are TRBV14 and TRBJ1-1; no clear D gene. The sequenced sample was blood, obtained from a patient whose treatment included radiotherapy and nephrectomy. The source is a woman aged 50 to 60 with renal cell carcinoma. CDR3 protein: CASSRLAGNTEAFF. DNA of the CDR3: TGTGCCAGCAGCCGCCTCGCGGGGAACACTGAAGCTTTCTTT. The full variable domain, rest sourced from reference TRBV14 and TRBJ1-1, is EAGVTQFPSHSVIEKGQTVTLRCDPISGHDNLYWYRRVMGKEIKFLLHFVKESKQDESGMPNNRFLAERTGGTYSTLKVQPAELEDSGVYFCASSRLAGNTEAFFGQGTRLTVV.